What follows are 4 T cell receptor beta chains derived from one specimen sequenced in a study of Ad26.COV2.S vaccination and SARS-CoV-2 variants. Stated treatment: some 20 received Ad26.COV2.S at low or high dose, single or two shots; five or six received placebo; per-sample allocation not given. Sampling occurred on day 63 after the first vaccine or placebo injection. Sequencing used immunoSEQ multiplex PCR; TCRdb keeps in-frame clones, though not all of them. The sample has roughly 380,000 clones; around 87% are singletons. The sequenced sample was peripheral blood, obtained in a trial of Ad26.COV2.S vaccine versus placebo. Receptors were obtained from a person between 18 and 65 years old who received the Ad26.COV2.S COVID-19 vaccine or a placebo.

This chain links TRBV19 with TRBJ2-7, with D tentatively TRBD2 (5 bases). V shed 5 bases and J shed 3 bases, with 11 bases lying between them. The CDR3 covers 13 residues. From germline, CDR1 is LNHDA and CDR2 SQIVND (reference sequence). The CDR3 reads CASSAGGIYEQYF. In DNA form, the CDR3 reads TGTGCCAGTAGTGCGGGCGGAATCTACGAGCAGTACTTC.

J is TRBJ1-1 and V is TRBV2, with D unclear. The germline gives CDR1 SNHLY, CDR2 FYNNEI. There are 13 residues in the CDR3. V lost 9 bases to trimming and J lost 1 base, with 12 bases between them. The CDR3 DNA follows: TGTGCCAGTGGGGTCAGAGGGAACACTGAAGCTTTCTTT. It is translated as CASGVRGNTEAFF.

The chain carries TRBV27 and TRBJ2-5, with 10 bases that match TRBD1. CDR3 size: 15 residues. Germline-derived CDR1 and CDR2 are MNHEY and SMNVEV (reference sequence). The V and J ends lost 0 bases and 5 bases, in that order; junction bases with no gene match: 3. CDR3 DNA sequence: TGTGCCAGCAGTTTATCGCCGGGACAGGGGGAGACCCAGTACTTC. Protein sequence: CASSLSPGQGETQYF.

The chain uses TRBV4-3 and TRBJ1-1, with D maybe TRBD1 (5 bases). In germline, CDR1 is LGHNA, CDR2 YSLEER. With 0 bases removed from V and 5 bases from J, the gap between germline ends came to 16 bases. This CDR3 comprises 16 residues. CDR3 sequence (DNA): TGCGCCAGCAGCCAAGATTGGGGTGTGGGGGAAACTGAAGCTTTCTTT. It yields the protein CASSQDWGVGETEAFF.